This is a list of T cell receptor beta chains from one sample in a study of blood T cell repertoires in COVID-19. The protocol was immunoSEQ multiplex PCR, while the TCRdb copy is restricted to in-frame clones and leaves out a portion. Among around 200,000 clones, around 84% were seen once, and the ten largest hold roughly 14%. Source material: peripheral blood. Every receptor here comes from a woman aged 70 to 79 with COVID-19, enrolled during active disease. Both conserved end residues are part of each CDR3. D genes are given only for firm matches. A clone size is listed for some rows: how often the clone was seen (once, few, many), or a class if it is expanded.

>NA|TRBV5-6|NA|TRBJ1-6
TGTGCCAGCAGCCACTCCGGGAGGTATTCACCCCTCCACTTT
CASSHSGRYSPLHF
>NA|TRBV3-1/TRBV3-2|TRBD2|TRBJ2-3
TGTGCCAGCAGCCAAGGTAGTTTAGCGGGACCCACAGATACGCAGTATTTT
CASSQGSLAGPTDTQYF
>NA|TRBV10-2|NA|TRBJ1-1
TGCGCCAGCAGTTGGGGAGGCACTGAAGCTTTCTTT
CASSWGGTEAFF
>NA|TRBV11-2|NA|TRBJ2-6
TGTGCCAGCAGCTTTCGAGGGATGATTGGGGCCAACGTCCTGACTTTC
CASSFRGMIGANVLTF
>once|TRBV6-5|NA|TRBJ1-4
TGTGCCAGCGACACAGCTGCAACTAATGAAAAACTGTTTTTT
CASDTAATNEKLFF
>NA|TRBV5-1|NA|TRBJ1-1
TGCGCCAGCAGCCCCTCGGAGGCGAACACTGAAGCTTTCTTT
CASSPSEANTEAFF
>NA|TRBV11-1|NA|TRBJ2-5
TGTGCCAGTGCCAGACAAGAGACCCAGTACTTC
CASARQETQYF
>NA|TRBV7-2|NA|TRBJ1-3
TGTGCCAGCAGCTTAGCCCAGGGAAACACCATATATTTT
CASSLAQGNTIYF
>NA|TRBV5-4|TRBD2|TRBJ2-7
TGTGCCACACGGGTAGCGGGAGGGCCTCTCTACGAGCAGTACTTC
CATRVAGGPLYEQYF
>NA|TRBV30|NA|TRBJ1-2
TGTGCCTGGAACACAGACCTCTATGGCTACACCTTC
CAWNTDLYGYTF
>NA|TRBV5-1|NA|TRBJ2-2
TGCGCCAGCACCACAGGGCTAACGAACACCGGGGAGCTGTTTTTT
CASTTGLTNTGELFF
>NA|TRBV6-1|NA|TRBJ2-3
TGTGCCAGCAGTGAAGCAATACAAGCCAGGTTGGATACGCAGTATTTT
CASSEAIQARLDTQYF
>few|TRBV9|TRBD1|TRBJ2-7
TGTGCCAGCAGCCCGGGACAGGCCCATCTTGAGCAGTACTTC
CASSPGQAHLEQYF
>few|TRBV19|TRBD1|TRBJ1-3
TGTGCCAGTAGTATATCCGGGACAGTAGGAAACACCATATATTTT
CASSISGTVGNTIYF
>few|TRBV7-3|TRBD1|TRBJ2-2
TGTGCCAGCAGCCCTAAAGGACAGGGGGGTAACGGGGAGCTGTTTTTT
CASSPKGQGGNGELFF
>NA|TRBV4-2|NA|TRBJ1-3
TGTGCCAGCAGCCAAGTCTCCGGGACTGGAAACACCATATATTTT
CASSQVSGTGNTIYF
>NA|TRBV6-4|TRBD1|TRBJ1-2
TGTGCCAGCAGTGAAGCCCAGGGGGGTAACTATGGCTACACCTTC
CASSEAQGGNYGYTF
>NA|TRBV7-9|TRBD1|TRBJ2-6
TGTGCCAGCAGAGTCAGTGGGACAGGGGGGGCCAACGTCCTGACTTTC
CASRVSGTGGANVLTF
>NA|TRBV28|NA|TRBJ1-5
TGTGCCGGGAGGGGGAGAAAGGATCAGCCCCAGCATTTT
CAGRGRKDQPQHF
>NA|TRBV19|TRBD2|TRBJ2-3
TGTGCCAGTGGGGGGGTTCTTCGGGGTTTCACAGATACGCAGTATTTT
CASGGVLRGFTDTQYF
>NA|TRBV3-1/TRBV3-2|TRBD1|TRBJ1-3
TGTGCCAGCAGCCTGACAGGGTTAAGAAACACCATATATTTT
CASSLTGLRNTIYF
>NA|TRBV7-6|TRBD1|TRBJ2-7
TGTGCCAGCAGCTTATCTGCAGACAGGGCCCAGGGCGAGCAGTACTTC
CASSLSADRAQGEQYF
>NA|TRBV6-5|TRBD1|TRBJ1-2
TGTGCCAGCAGTTTTGGGACAGGCGTGGGCTATGGCTACACCTTC
CASSFGTGVGYGYTF
>NA|TRBV9|NA|TRBJ2-5
TGTGCCAGCAGCAGGGACTTCCAAGAGACCCAGTACTTC
CASSRDFQETQYF
>NA|TRBV28|NA|TRBJ1-1
TGTGCCAGCAGCTTCGGACAGACCACTGAAGCTTTCTTT
CASSFGQTTEAFF
>NA|TRBV10-3|NA|TRBJ1-2
TGTGCCATCAGCGCGGGGGGGACGACTGGCTACACCTTC
CAISAGGTTGYTF
>NA|TRBV6-1|NA|TRBJ1-1
TGTGCCAGCAGTGATAGGGGTGGGGTCACTAAAGCTTTCTTT
CASSDRGGVTKAFF
>NA|TRBV10-3|NA|TRBJ1-1
TGTGCCATCAGTTTGACAGGAGACACTGAAGCTTTCTTT
CAISLTGDTEAFF
>NA|TRBV28|TRBD2|TRBJ2-3
TGTGCCAGCGAATATAGCGGGAGCACAGATACGCAGTATTTT
CASEYSGSTDTQYF
>NA|TRBV30|NA|TRBJ1-5
TGTGCCTGGAGTGAGGCCCTAGGTGCACATCAGCCCCAGCATTTT
CAWSEALGAHQPQHF